A single sample is the source of the 23 T cell receptor beta chains below, sequenced in a study of cytomegalovirus exposure and HLA in healthy donors. TCRdb keeps only in-frame clones here, not all; method: immunoSEQ multiplex PCR. This table has some 240,000 clones, less than 90% appearing once. Sequencing was performed on PBMCs. These receptors were taken from a woman between 18 and 30 years old in good health and CMV-seronegative.

V usage is TRBV13 and J usage is TRBJ2-7; D is possibly TRBD1 (6 bases). The CDR3 totals 14 residues. Trimming stripped 3 bases from V and 5 bases from J, with 14 bases between. CDR1 is PRHDT, CDR2 FYEKMQ, per germline (reference sequence). The CDR3 DNA is TGTGCCAGCAGCTTGGGGGCATGGGTAGACGAGCAGTACTTC. This encodes CASSLGAWVDEQYF.

Only one count was recorded for this clone. This sequence joins TRBV9 and TRBJ2-2, with a possible D match to TRBD2 (5 bases). The CDR3 spans 14 residues. The germline gives CDR1 SGDLS, CDR2 YYNGEE. The germline V and J ends were trimmed by 6 bases and 1 base, with 10 bases remaining between them. CDR3 nucleotides: TGTGCCAGCACCCTGGCGGGGAACACCGGGGAGCTGTTTTTT. Residues: CASTLAGNTGELFF.

The chain uses TRBV5-1 and TRBJ1-3, with 10 positions matching TRBD1. V gave up 4 bases and J gave up 1 base; unmatched junction bases: 2. CDR1 is SGHRS, CDR2 YFSETQ, per germline. CDR3 length: 15 amino acids. The CDR3 reads CASSRQGASGNTIYF. As DNA, the CDR3 is TGCGCCAGCAGCAGACAGGGGGCATCTGGAAACACCATATATTTT. Full variable domain (remainder filled in from reference TRBV5-1 and TRBJ1-3): KAGVTQTPRYLIKTRGQQVTLSCSPISGHRSVSWYQQTPGQGLQFLFEYFSETQRNKGNFPGRFSGRQFSNSRSEMNVSTLELGDSALYLCASSRQGASGNTIYFGEGSWLTVV.

The chain carries TRBV6-5 and TRBJ1-2; 7 nucleotides line up with TRBD1. The CDR3 is 14 residues long. The V gene's germline CDR1 is MNHEY and CDR2 SVGAGI. V was clipped by 6 bases and J by 8 bases; unmatched bases: 12. The CDR3: CASRQREGARGYTF. The CDR3 DNA follows: TGTGCCAGCAGACAAAGGGAGGGGGCGCGAGGCTACACCTTC.

This chain links TRBV9 with TRBJ2-1; D is uncertain. Germline CDR1 SGDLS, CDR2 YYNGEE. The CDR3 runs to 11 residues. V dropped 4 bases and J dropped 9 bases, with 8 bases sitting between them. CDR3 in DNA: TGTGCCAGCAGCACCGACGGTGAGCAGTTCTTC. It translates to CASSTDGEQFF.

At least ten counts were recorded for this clone. V and J are TRBV29-1 and TRBJ2-3; maybe TRBD2 (5 bases). This CDR3 has 13 residues. V was cut by 4 bases and J by 5 bases, with 13 bases left in between. From germline, CDR1 is SQVTM and CDR2 ANQGSEA. The CDR3 sequence is CSVVRGSVDTQYF. The CDR3 DNA reads TGCAGCGTTGTGAGAGGGTCCGTAGATACGCAGTATTTT.

This chain uses TRBV9 with TRBJ1-3; D is undetermined. There are 15 residues in the CDR3. Per the germline V gene, CDR1 is SGDLS and CDR2 is YYNGEE. The V end lost 3 bases, the J end lost 7 bases, and 17 bases lay between the germline ends. The CDR3 sequence is CASSAVEAPGNTIYF. DNA for the CDR3: TGTGCCAGCAGCGCGGTTGAGGCTCCGGGGAACACCATATATTTT.

The sample holds one count of this clone. The rearrangement links TRBV5-1 to TRBJ1-2; 7 nucleotides agree with TRBD1. The CDR3 loop spans 16 amino acids. Germline assignment: CDR1 SGHRS and CDR2 YFSETQ. Trimming cost V 4 bases and J 2 bases; bases outside gene matches: 11. CDR3 sequence: CASSPDGQAANYGYTF. The DNA for the CDR3 is TGCGCCAGCAGCCCGGATGGACAGGCGGCGAACTATGGCTACACCTTC.

This clone was detected a few times. The chain employs TRBV27 and TRBJ2-1; D gene uncertain. The germline V gene has CDR1 MNHEY and CDR2 SMNVEV (reference sequence). V was trimmed by 5 bases and J by 3 bases, leaving 17 bases between them. The CDR3 contains 16 residues. CDR3 sequence reads: CASSLDGLHRYNEQFF. CDR3 sequence (DNA): TGTGCCAGCAGTCTCGACGGGCTACATCGCTACAATGAGCAGTTCTTC.

The chain combines TRBV15 with TRBJ2-3, with D possibly being TRBD1 or TRBD2 (5 bases each). The CDR3 consists of 16 residues. Germline CDR1 and CDR2: LNHNV and YYDKDF (reference sequence). V was cut by 5 bases and J by 2 bases, with 17 bases left in between. The CDR3 here is CATSRGRQDFTDTQYF. The CDR3 nucleotides read TGTGCCACCAGCCGGGGACGGCAAGACTTCACAGATACGCAGTATTTT.

This chain connects TRBV11-3 to TRBJ2-5; TRBD1 might be the D (6 bases). Germline CDR1 reads SGHNT; CDR2 reads YENEEA. The V end lost 1 base, the J end lost 5 bases, and 14 bases lay between the germline ends. The CDR3 runs 15 residues. The CDR3 loop is CASSLASGAGETQYF. As DNA, the CDR3 is TGTGCCAGCAGCTTAGCTTCAGGGGCAGGCGAGACCCAGTACTTC.

This sequence joins TRBV6-1 and TRBJ2-7; D is ambiguous. V shed 6 bases and J shed 6 bases, with 9 bases lying between them. The CDR3 covers 11 residues. Per germline, CDR1 MNHNS and CDR2 SASEGT. This chain's CDR3 is CASSSGGEQYF. The CDR3 DNA reads as TGTGCCAGCAGCTCAGGCGGCGAGCAGTACTTC.

The table lists this clone with a count of one. The chain employs TRBV5-1 and TRBJ2-2; 11 bases align to TRBD2. With V trimmed by 8 bases and J by 4 bases, 4 bases remained unmatched. The CDR3 contains 14 residues. CDR1 and CDR2 (germline): SGHRS, YFSETQ. CDR3 residues: CASTSGSVTGELFF. CDR3 DNA sequence: TGCGCCAGTACTAGCGGGAGTGTCACCGGGGAGCTGTTTTTT.

The chain links TRBV15 to TRBJ1-5; 7 positions match TRBD1. This CDR3 has 13 residues. With 6 bases clipped from V and 4 bases from J, the junction kept 3 bases outside the gene matches. Germline CDR1 LNHNV, CDR2 YYDKDF (reference sequence). CDR3 nucleotide sequence: TGTGCCACCAGTGGGGACAGAAATCAGCCCCAGCATTTT. This translates into CATSGDRNQPQHF.

This chain connects TRBV10-3 to TRBJ2-7, with D hard to call. Trimming took 3 bases from V and 2 from J, leaving 11 bases between them. Germline assignment: CDR1 ENHRY and CDR2 SYGVKD. The CDR3 is 14 residues long. The CDR3 nucleotides read TGTGCCATCAGTGACCCCCAGGTAACCTACGAGCAGTACTTC. This encodes CAISDPQVTYEQYF.

The V gene is TRBV15, the J gene TRBJ1-6; D is unclear. Trimming took off 5 bases at V and 10 bases at J, with 12 bases between the two ends. The CDR3 spans 13 residues. Germline V CDR1 and CDR2: LNHNV, YYDKDF (reference sequence). The CDR3 coding sequence is TGTGCCACCAGCGGAGGCTACGTCTCACCCCTCCACTTT. Its protein product is CATSGGYVSPLHF. The full variable domain, with the rest looked up from reference TRBV15 and TRBJ1-6, is DAMVIQNPRYQVTQFGKPVTLSCSQTLNHNVMYWYQQKSSQAPKLLFHYYDKDFNNEADTPDNFQSRRPNTSFCFLDIRSPGLGDTAMYLCATSGGYVSPLHFGNGTRLTVT.

The chain couples TRBV29-1 to TRBJ2-3; possible D gene TRBD2, 5 bases. The germline gives CDR1 SQVTM, CDR2 ANQGSEA. Trimming removed 1 base at V and 5 bases at J, with 10 bases between. This CDR3 has 13 amino acids. The CDR3 is CSVEVEGGDTQYF. CDR3 coding DNA: TGCAGCGTTGAAGTAGAGGGCGGAGATACGCAGTATTTT.

The gene calls are TRBV15 and TRBJ1-5; 9 positions agree with TRBD1. This CDR3 comprises 17 residues. Losses at the gene ends were 3 bases for V and 0 bases for J; bases not matched to a gene: 6. Germline V gene sequence: CDR1 LNHNV, CDR2 YYDKDF (reference sequence). Here the CDR3 DNA reads TGTGCCACCAGCAGGGGACAGGGAAAAGTTAGCAATCAGCCCCAGCATTTT. It is translated as CATSRGQGKVSNQPQHF. The full variable domain, in which reference TRBV15 and TRBJ1-5 provide the parts outside the CDR3, is DAMVIQNPRYQVTQFGKPVTLSCSQTLNHNVMYWYQQKSSQAPKLLFHYYDKDFNNEADTPDNFQSRRPNTSFCFLDIRSPGLGDTAMYLCATSRGQGKVSNQPQHFGDGTRLSIL.

This clone was seen a single time. The sample contains more than one DNA sequence encoding this CDR3. The chain is built from TRBV28 and TRBJ1-5, with unresolved D. Per germline, CDR1 MDHEN and CDR2 SYDVKM. Trimming pared 8 bases from V and 0 bases from J, leaving 5 bases between. The CDR3 is 12 amino acids. CDR3 DNA: TGTGCCAGCCGTACTAGCAATCAGCCCCAGCATTTT. It is translated as CASRTSNQPQHF.

There are a few counts of this clone. The gene calls are TRBV18 and TRBJ1-2; D unclear. V gave up 5 bases and J gave up 3 bases, with 10 bases separating them. CDR3 length equals 13 residues. Per germline, CDR1 KGHSH and CDR2 LQKENI. CDR3 loop: CASSSRVDYGYTF. The CDR3 DNA is TGTGCCAGCTCATCTCGGGTAGACTATGGCTACACCTTC.

The chain combines TRBV2 with TRBJ1-2; D perhaps matches TRBD1 (6 bases). V shed 5 bases and J shed 5 bases, with 9 bases lying between them. Germline values: CDR1 SNHLY, CDR2 FYNNEI. The CDR3 covers 12 residues. The CDR3 is CASSPQGYGYTF. The CDR3 DNA reads TGTGCCAGCAGTCCCCAGGGGTATGGCTACACCTTC.

The V gene is TRBV30, the J gene TRBJ1-1; D not certain. Germline CDR1 reads GTSNPN; CDR2 reads SVGIG (reference sequence). V was shortened by 2 bases and J by 2 bases, with 9 bases between the two germline ends. The CDR3 consists of 13 residues. The CDR3 coding sequence is TGTGCCTGGAGTTTTGACTCAAACACTGAAGCTTTCTTT. Its protein product is CAWSFDSNTEAFF. Complete variable domain (other parts from reference TRBV30 and TRBJ1-1): SQTIHQWPATLVQPVGSPLSLECTVEGTSNPNLYWYRQAAGRGLQLLFYSVGIGQISSEVPQNLSASRPQDRQFILSSKKLLLSDSGFYLCAWSFDSNTEAFFGQGTRLTVV.

This chain joins TRBV29-1 and TRBJ1-1; D is uncertain. With 7 bases removed from V and 0 bases from J, the gap between germline ends came to 9 bases. Germline lookup yields CDR1 SQVTM and CDR2 ANQGSEA. There are 12 residues in the CDR3. The CDR3 sequence is CSASNMNTEAFF. The CDR3 nucleotides are TGCAGCGCGTCAAACATGAACACTGAAGCTTTCTTT. The variable domain in full, with the rest retrieved from reference TRBV29-1 and TRBJ1-1, is SAVISQKPSRDICQRGTSLTIQCQVDSQVTMMFWYRQQPGQSLTLIATANQGSEATYESGFVIDKFPISRPNLTFSTLTVSNMSPEDSSIYLCSASNMNTEAFFGQGTRLTVV.